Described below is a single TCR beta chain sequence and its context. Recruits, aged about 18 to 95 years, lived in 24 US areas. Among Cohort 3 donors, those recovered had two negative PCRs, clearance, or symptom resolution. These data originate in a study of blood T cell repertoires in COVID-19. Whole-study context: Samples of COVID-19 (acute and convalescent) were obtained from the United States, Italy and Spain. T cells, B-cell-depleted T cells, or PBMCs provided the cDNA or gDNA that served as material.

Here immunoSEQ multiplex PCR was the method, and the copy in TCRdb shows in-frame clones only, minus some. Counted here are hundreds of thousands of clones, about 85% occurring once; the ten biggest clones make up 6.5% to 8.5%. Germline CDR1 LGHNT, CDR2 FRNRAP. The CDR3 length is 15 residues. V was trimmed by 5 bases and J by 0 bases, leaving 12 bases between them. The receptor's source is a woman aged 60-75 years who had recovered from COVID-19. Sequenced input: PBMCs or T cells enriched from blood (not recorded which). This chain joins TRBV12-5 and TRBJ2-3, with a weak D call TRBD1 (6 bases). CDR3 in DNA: TGTGCTAGTGGTAACGGACAGACTAGCACAGATACGCAGTATTTT. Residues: CASGNGQTSTDTQYF.